These 7 T cell receptor beta chains came from one sample sequenced in a study of T cell responses to AZD1222 COVID-19 vaccine (dated by TCRdb to the early 2020s). Library preparation used the immunoSEQ multiplex PCR assay. Entries here come from immuneACCESS through TCRdb and include only in-frame sequences with V and J called. Some clones fail to appear in such tables; in the studies checked, an unresolved V gene covers under half of the shortfall, and the cause of the remainder is unknown. Present in this sample are 150,000 to 200,000 clones, roughly nine tenths of which were seen just once. The ten most abundant clones make up 2.6% of the sample. Sample time point, as interpreted from the label and publication: baseline before first vaccination. This sample comprised peripheral blood, obtained on day 0 of AZD1222 vaccination. The receptors were gathered from an adult in good health.

This sequence joins TRBV4-1 and TRBJ1-1, with 7 bases matching TRBD1. In germline, CDR1 is MGHRA, CDR2 YSYEKL. The CDR3 length is 15 residues. The ends lost 3 bases at V and 6 bases at J; junction bases unmatched: 10. CDR3: CASSQEPDRVSEAFF. In DNA form, the CDR3 reads TGCGCCAGCAGCCAGGAGCCCGACAGGGTTTCTGAAGCTTTCTTT.

J is TRBJ1-4 and V is TRBV7-2; D unclear. In germline, CDR1 is SGHTA, CDR2 FQGNSA. The CDR3 is 14 residues long. Trimming took off 3 bases at V and 9 bases at J, with 14 bases between the two ends. CDR3 loop: CASSFQLAQKKLFF. The CDR3 coding sequence is TGTGCCAGCAGCTTCCAACTAGCACAGAAAAAACTGTTTTTT.

This clone was counted only a few times. CDR3 region: CASSQLDRGNMNTEAFF. For the CDR3, the DNA is TGTGCCAGCAGCCAACTCGACAGGGGTAACATGAACACTGAAGCTTTCTTT. The rearrangement links TRBV3-1 (or the pseudogene TRBV3-2) to TRBJ1-1; 8 bases agree with TRBD1. V shed 2 bases, J shed 0 bases, and the junction held 8 bases outside the gene matches. The CDR3 has 17 amino acids. Germline lookup yields CDR1 LGHDT and CDR2 YNNKEL (reference sequence).

The chain joins TRBV6-5 to TRBJ1-4; 8 positions agree with TRBD1. The CDR3 contains 13 residues. CDR1 and CDR2 (germline): MNHEY, SVGAGI. V lost 11 bases, J lost 6 bases, and 8 bases stayed unmatched. CDR3 bases: TGTGCCGGACGACAGGGGAGTTATGAAAAACTGTTTTTT. It specifies CAGRQGSYEKLFF.

This chain uses TRBV3-1 (or the pseudogene TRBV3-2) with TRBJ1-6; D gene ambiguous. Trimming removed 0 bases at V and 0 bases at J, with 6 bases between. The CDR3 covers 16 residues. The germline gives CDR1 LGHDT, CDR2 YNNKEL (reference sequence). The CDR3 protein is CASSQDRSSYNSPLHF. Here the CDR3 DNA reads TGTGCCAGCAGCCAAGACCGCAGCTCCTATAATTCACCCCTCCACTTT.

The V and J genes are TRBV5-1 and TRBJ1-5; D remains unclear. Trimming took 3 bases from V and 6 from J, leaving 10 bases between them. CDR3 size: 13 residues. Germline CDR1 reads SGHRS; CDR2 reads YFSETQ. In nucleotides, the CDR3 is TGCGCCAGCAGCTCCCAGAGTTCTCAGCCCCAGCATTTT. It codes for CASSSQSSQPQHF.

The CDR3, as DNA: TGTGCCAGCAGCCAAGAGCACGGAGCTCCAACCAAAGAGACCCAGTACTTC. Translating it yields CASSQEHGAPTKETQYF. The rearrangement joins TRBV14 to TRBJ2-5; D unclear. V lost 0 bases and J 3 bases, leaving 17 bases between the germline ends. This CDR3 has 17 amino acids. Germline V lookup: CDR1 SGHDN, CDR2 FVKESK.